This entry features one T cell receptor (beta chain) sequence. The sample belongs to a study of shared clonotypes between healthy human individuals. Study background: For every donor, three CD4 naive, three CD4 memory, two CD8 naive and one CD8 memory plates were used.

CD8 cells regarded as naive lacked CD45RO, were positively chosen for CCR7, and omitted terminally differentiated effector memory CD45RA+ cells. All donors were Caucasian adults living in Nashville, Tennessee. CDR3 length equals 14 residues. Germline V gene lookup returns CDR1 MDHEN and CDR2 SYDVKM. Trimming cost V 3 bases and J 2 bases, with 10 bases left between them. In replicate PCRs of sorted subsets, 150 to 200 ng DNA, approximately 30,000 T cell genomes, was used. Clones were read by immunoSEQ multiplex PCR, and TCRdb kept only the in-frame ones, dropping some. Found here are 2 million to 2.5 million clones, about 92% of them singletons; the top ten hold 1.5% to 2%.

The rearrangement uses TRBV28 and TRBJ2-5; the D is unclear. The clonotype comes from a man aged 18-30 years in good health. Some clones in this sample may be carry-over from other donors' samples. Material for sequencing was naive CD8+ T cells from PBMCs. CDR3: CASSFDGIQETQYF. CDR3 coding DNA: TGTGCCAGCAGTTTTGACGGTATTCAAGAGACCCAGTACTTC. Together with reference TRBV28 and TRBJ2-5, the CDR3 gives the full variable domain: DVKVTQSSRYLVKRTGEKVFLECVQDMDHENMFWYRQDPGLGLRLIYFSYDVKMKEKGDIPEGYSVSREKKERFSLILESASTNQTSMYLCASSFDGIQETQYFGPGTRLLVL.